The 20 T cell receptor beta chains in this list originate from one sample, sequenced in a study of radiation and T cells in renal cell carcinoma. Treatment denoted: treatment-naive control, cytoreductive nephrectomy. Here immunoSEQ multiplex PCR was the method, and the copy in TCRdb shows in-frame clones only, minus some. This table has more than 11,000 clones, approximately 50% appearing once. The specimen was tumor tissue, collected from a patient whose treatment was nephrectomy without radiotherapy. The receptors stem from a man in his fifties with renal cell carcinoma.

This clone came up a few times. The chain has TRBV2 and TRBJ2-1, with D hard to call. V was clipped by 6 bases and J by 1 base, with 19 bases between them. The length of the CDR3 is 17 residues. Germline V gives CDR1 SNHLY, CDR2 FYNNEI. CDR3 loop: CASRYTYLPSSYNEQFF. CDR3 coding DNA: TGTGCCAGCAGATACACTTACTTACCCTCTTCCTACAATGAGCAGTTCTTC.

The J gene is TRBJ2-3, the V gene TRBV2; the match to TRBD2 covers 7 bases. Losses at the gene ends were 4 bases for V and 1 base for J; bases not matched to a gene: 5. Germline V gives CDR1 SNHLY, CDR2 FYNNEI. This CDR3 is built from 15 residues. CDR3 sequence (DNA): TGTGCCAGCAGTGGCCTAGCGGTAGGCACAGATACGCAGTATTTT. Translating it yields CASSGLAVGTDTQYF.

The V and J genes are TRBV7-2 and TRBJ2-3; TRBD1 matches 9 bases. This CDR3 is 13 amino acids long. Germline lookup yields CDR1 SGHTA and CDR2 FQGNSA. The trim removed 5 bases at V and 4 bases at J, leaving 1 base unmatched. CDR3 in amino acids: CASSRQGADTQYF. CDR3 DNA sequence: TGTGCCAGCAGCAGACAGGGGGCAGATACGCAGTATTTT.

The CDR3 bases are TGCGCCAGCAGCTCCGGACAGGGTGGCTCTGGGGCCAACGTCCTGACTTTC. This codes for CASSSGQGGSGANVLTF. The chain employs TRBV5-1 and TRBJ2-6, with 8 bases lining up with TRBD1. V gave up 3 bases and J gave up 0 bases; unmatched junction bases: 5. The length of the CDR3 is 17 residues. Germline loops: CDR1 SGHRS, CDR2 YFSETQ.

By share, this clone counts as medium-sized. The chain links TRBV11-2 to TRBJ2-7, with 7 nucleotides matching TRBD1. Germline V gene data show CDR1 as SGHAT and CDR2 as FQNNGV. V trimming: 1 base; J trimming: 3 bases; junction bases outside the gene matches: 3. The CDR3 consists of 14 residues. The CDR3: CASSLAQGDYEQYF. CDR3 sequence (DNA): TGTGCCAGCAGCTTAGCCCAGGGGGACTACGAGCAGTACTTC.

V and J are TRBV27 and TRBJ1-3, with 7 bases that match TRBD1. Germline CDR1 reads MNHEY; CDR2 reads SMNVEV (reference sequence). The V segment lost 6 bases and the J segment 2 bases; nucleotides outside the gene matches: 4. This CDR3 is built from 14 residues. As DNA, the CDR3 is TGTGCCAGCAGGTTAACAGGGGCTGGAAACACCATATATTTT. Translated, it gives CASRLTGAGNTIYF.

A few counts support this clone. The V gene is TRBV27, the J gene TRBJ1-2; tentatively, D is TRBD1 (5 bases). The CDR3 has 17 amino acids. V lost 3 bases, J lost 4 bases, and 21 bases lay in between. Germline loops: CDR1 MNHEY, CDR2 SMNVEV (reference sequence). CDR3 residues: CASSLTTAGTSFYGYTF. The CDR3 DNA is TGTGCCAGCAGTTTGACTACGGCCGGGACGAGTTTCTATGGCTACACCTTC.

The table lists this clone with a count of one. V usage is TRBV14 and J usage is TRBJ1-2, with 9 bases that match TRBD1. Germline V gives CDR1 SGHDN, CDR2 FVKESK. With 0 bases clipped from V and 5 bases from J, the junction kept 4 bases outside the gene matches. The CDR3 spans 15 residues. CDR3 sequence (DNA): TGTGCCAGCAGCCAAGAATTGACAGGGGGGTATGGCTACACCTTC. Translation gives CASSQELTGGYGYTF.

This clone qualifies as medium-sized (0.01 to 0.1%). The chain recombines TRBV6-1 with TRBJ2-7; D is unresolved. The germline V gene encodes CDR1 MNHNS and CDR2 SASEGT. This CDR3 contains 10 residues. V shed 2 bases and J shed 6 bases, with 2 bases lying between them. CDR3 residues: CASSETEQYF. CDR3 nucleotide sequence: TGTGCCAGCAGTGAAACCGAGCAGTACTTC.

This clone was seen a few times. The chain joins TRBV5-6 to TRBJ1-1; D remains ambiguous. Per the germline V gene, CDR1 is SGHDT and CDR2 is YYEEEE. V lost 4 bases and J lost 2, with 12 bases in between. This CDR3 comprises 14 residues. CDR3 amino acids: CASSPRRANTEAFF. In DNA, the CDR3 is TGTGCCAGCAGCCCACGTAGGGCAAACACTGAAGCTTTCTTT.

This clone was seen more than once but under ten times. The chain links TRBV18 to TRBJ1-1; possible D gene TRBD1, 5 bases. The CDR3 length is 13 residues. Germline values: CDR1 KGHSH, CDR2 LQKENI. V lost 5 bases, J lost 1 base, and 8 bases lay in between. The CDR3 DNA follows: TGTGCCAGCTCATCCGGACAGAACACTGAAGCTTTCTTT. Translated: CASSSGQNTEAFF.

This clone showed up just a few times. The CDR3 reads CASSLGGRGRTEAFF. As DNA, the CDR3 is TGTGCCAGCAGCCTTGGGGGCAGGGGGCGAACTGAAGCTTTCTTT. V usage is TRBV14 and J usage is TRBJ1-1, with TRBD1 matching 8 bases. There are 15 residues in the CDR3. V shed 4 bases and J 5 bases; nucleotides not matched to a gene: 9. From germline, CDR1 is SGHDN and CDR2 FVKESK.

The chain uses TRBV5-1 and TRBJ2-2; 8 bases are a match to TRBD1. CDR3 length equals 14 residues. Germline CDR1 reads SGHRS; CDR2 reads YFSETQ. J was trimmed by 5 bases and V by 4 bases; bases with no gene match: 4. The CDR3 spells CASSPRTGTGELFF. Written as DNA, the CDR3 is TGCGCCAGCAGCCCCCGGACAGGGACCGGGGAGCTGTTTTTT.

The V gene is TRBV30, the J gene TRBJ1-4; TRBD1 matches 8 bases. The CDR3 runs 15 residues. In germline, CDR1 is GTSNPN, CDR2 SVGIG (reference sequence). The trim removed 5 bases at V and 7 bases at J, leaving 12 bases unmatched. Here the CDR3 reads CAWGQGGGNGEKLFF. Written as DNA, the CDR3 is TGTGCCTGGGGACAGGGCGGTGGGAATGGTGAAAAACTGTTTTTT.

V gene TRBV5-6 combines with J gene TRBJ1-1; 9 bases agree with TRBD1. CDR3 length: 17 residues. V lost 2 bases, J lost 0 bases, and 8 bases stayed unmatched. The germline gives CDR1 SGHDT, CDR2 YYEEEE. This CDR3 is CASSFDGQGTLNTEAFF. In DNA form, the CDR3 reads TGTGCCAGCAGCTTTGATGGACAGGGGACCCTGAACACTGAAGCTTTCTTT.

This clone has only one observation. V usage is TRBV5-1 and J usage is TRBJ1-3, with 7 bases identical to TRBD1. The CDR3 loop spans 14 amino acids. CDR1 SGHRS and CDR2 YFSETQ come from the germline V gene. The V and J ends lost 4 bases and 2 bases, in that order; junction bases with no gene match: 3. CDR3: CASSQQGTGNTIYF. CDR3 nucleotide sequence: TGCGCCAGCAGCCAACAGGGGACTGGAAACACCATATATTTT.

This clone was detected only a few times. The chain joins TRBV6-5 to TRBJ1-4, with D possibly TRBD1 on 6 matching bases. Germline-derived CDR1 and CDR2 are MNHEY and SVGAGI. V shed 5 bases and J shed 8 bases, with 15 bases lying between them. The CDR3 sequence is 14 residues long. CDR3: CASSGTGLEEKLFF. Written as DNA, the CDR3 is TGTGCCAGCAGTGGTACAGGGCTTGAGGAAAAACTGTTTTTT.

This clone was observed a handful of times. V and J are TRBV7-7 and TRBJ2-5; 8 bases fit TRBD1. The J call could be wrong; TRBJ2-7 is a better fit for the DNA end. The CDR3 runs 13 residues. Germline-derived CDR1 and CDR2 are SSHAT and FNYEAQ (reference sequence). In DNA form, the CDR3 reads TGTGCCAGCAGCTTAGCGGACAGGGACGAGCAGTACTTC. Residues: CASSLADRDEQYF.

The chain joins TRBV10-3 to TRBJ1-6, with D unresolved. The CDR3 sequence is 15 residues long. CDR1 is ENHRY and CDR2 is SYGVKD in the germline V gene. Trimming cost V 0 bases and J 8 bases, with 11 bases left between them. Here the CDR3 reads CAISESGAEYSPLHF. For the CDR3, the DNA is TGTGCCATCAGTGAGTCCGGAGCAGAATATTCACCCCTCCACTTT.

DNA of the CDR3: TGTGCCAGTAGTATCAGAGGGTTTAAAGAGACCCAGTACTTC. This codes for CASSIRGFKETQYF. The chain has TRBV19 and TRBJ2-5, with D tentatively TRBD2 (5 bases). The germline V gene has CDR1 LNHDA and CDR2 SQIVND (reference sequence). The V gene lost 3 bases and the J gene lost 3 bases, with 11 bases spanning the gap. The CDR3 length is 14 residues.